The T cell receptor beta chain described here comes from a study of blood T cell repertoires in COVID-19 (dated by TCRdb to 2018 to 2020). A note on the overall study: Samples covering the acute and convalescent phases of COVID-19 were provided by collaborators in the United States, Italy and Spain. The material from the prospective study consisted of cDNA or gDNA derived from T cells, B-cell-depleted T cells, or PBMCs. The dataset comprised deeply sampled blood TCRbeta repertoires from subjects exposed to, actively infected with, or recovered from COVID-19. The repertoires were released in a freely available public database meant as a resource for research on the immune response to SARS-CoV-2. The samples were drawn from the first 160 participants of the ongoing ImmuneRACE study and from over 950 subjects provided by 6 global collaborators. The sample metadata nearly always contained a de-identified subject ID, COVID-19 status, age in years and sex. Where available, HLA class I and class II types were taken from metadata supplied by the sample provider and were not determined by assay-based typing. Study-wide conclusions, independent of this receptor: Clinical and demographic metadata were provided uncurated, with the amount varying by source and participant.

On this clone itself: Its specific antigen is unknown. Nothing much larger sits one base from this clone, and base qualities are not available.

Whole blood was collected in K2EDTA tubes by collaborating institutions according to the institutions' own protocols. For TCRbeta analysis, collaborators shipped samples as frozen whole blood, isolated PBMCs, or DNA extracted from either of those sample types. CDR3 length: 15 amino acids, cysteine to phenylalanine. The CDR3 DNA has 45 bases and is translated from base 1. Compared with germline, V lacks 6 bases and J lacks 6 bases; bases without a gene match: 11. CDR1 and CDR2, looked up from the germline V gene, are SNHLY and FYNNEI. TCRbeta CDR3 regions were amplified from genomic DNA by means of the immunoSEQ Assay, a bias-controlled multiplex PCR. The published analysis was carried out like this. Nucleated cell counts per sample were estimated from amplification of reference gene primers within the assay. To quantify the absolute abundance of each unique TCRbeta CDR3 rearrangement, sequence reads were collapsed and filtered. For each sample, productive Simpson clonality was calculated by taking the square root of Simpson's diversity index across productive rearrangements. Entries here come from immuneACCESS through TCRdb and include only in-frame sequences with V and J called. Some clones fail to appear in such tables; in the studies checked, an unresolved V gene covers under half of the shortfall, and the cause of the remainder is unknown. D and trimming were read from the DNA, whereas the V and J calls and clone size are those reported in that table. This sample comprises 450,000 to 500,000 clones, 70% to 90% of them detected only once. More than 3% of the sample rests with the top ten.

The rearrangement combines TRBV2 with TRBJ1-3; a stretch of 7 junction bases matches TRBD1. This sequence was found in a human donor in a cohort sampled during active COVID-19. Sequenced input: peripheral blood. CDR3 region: CASRARQGFENTIYF. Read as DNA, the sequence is TGTGCCAGCAGAGCCAGACAGGGTTTTGAAAACACCATATATTTT.